Shown below are 9 T cell receptor beta chains from a single sample sequenced in a study of Graves' ophthalmopathy and Graves' hyperthyroidism. RNA served as the template for amplifying TCR beta CDR3 regions. The first-round RT-PCR employed HTBI primers together with the Qiagen OneStep RT-PCR kit. A multiplex PCR was then performed as the second round. In TCRdb, the multiplex PCR reads were re-called with MiXCR into one record per CDR3 protein. The sample contains 660,000 or so distinct CDR3 sequences, about two fifths of which appear only once. Sequencing was carried out using peripheral blood. The receptors were gathered from an adult man with Graves' ophthalmopathy.

This chain links TRBV7-2 with TRBJ2-2; D may be TRBD1 (6 bases). Germline-derived CDR1 and CDR2 are SGHTA and FQGNSA. Deletions cut 6 bases from V and 1 base from J, with 12 bases between. The CDR3 contains 15 residues. CDR3 in amino acids: CASSVQGGNTGELFF. The CDR3 DNA is TGTGCCAGCAGTGTACAGGGCGGGAACACCGGGGAGCTGTTTTTT.

This chain connects TRBV7-2 to TRBJ2-7; perhaps TRBD1 as D (5 bases). The CDR3 has 14 residues. Trimming stripped 5 bases from V and 3 bases from J, with 14 bases between. Germline V gene lookup returns CDR1 SGHTA and CDR2 FQGNSA. This CDR3 reads CASSTGHSYYEQYF. CDR3 bases: TGTGCCAGCAGCACCGGACACTCCTACTACGAGCAGTACTTC.

The chain has TRBV3-1 and TRBJ1-1; no clear D. Germline lookup yields CDR1 LGHDT and CDR2 YNNKEL (reference sequence). The CDR3 has 13 residues. V lost 4 bases and J lost 9, with 15 bases in between. In DNA form, the CDR3 reads TGTGCCAGCAGCCGAACCCCCGGCAACAAAGCTTTCTTT. It encodes CASSRTPGNKAFF.

J is TRBJ2-3 and V is TRBV20-1, with D possibly matching TRBD2 (6 bases). With 6 bases removed from V and 0 bases from J, the gap between germline ends came to 10 bases. The CDR3 runs to 13 residues. The V gene's germline CDR1 is DFQATT and CDR2 SNEGSKA (reference sequence). The CDR3 DNA reads TGCAGTGCAGGGACTCCGAGCACAGATACGCAGTATTTT. This encodes CSAGTPSTDTQYF.

For this clonotype: A much larger clone lies a single base off, so this may be a read error. The chain uses TRBV19 and TRBJ1-1; D not resolved. Germline V gives CDR1 LNHDA, CDR2 SQIVND (reference sequence). The CDR3 covers 13 residues. CDR3 sequence: CAGSNLLNTEAFF. The CDR3 DNA sequence: TGTGCCGGTAGTAATCTCCTGAACACTGAAGCTTTCTTT.

Comment on this clonotype: Because it lacks the conserved phenylalanine or tryptophan at the end, this CDR3 is likely a read error. This chain links TRBV11-2 with TRBJ1-2; 11 bases align to TRBD1. The ends lost 0 bases at V and 4 bases at J; junction bases unmatched: 4. Germline V gene sequence: CDR1 SGHAT, CDR2 FQNNGV. The CDR3 is made up of 16 amino acids. CDR3 sequence reads: CASSLDGGTGGYGYTL. In nucleotides, the CDR3 is TGTGCCAGCAGCTTAGATGGGGGGACAGGGGGCTATGGCTACACCCTC.

The table lists this clonotype with a few counts. J is TRBJ2-7 and V is TRBV12-3 or TRBV12-4; 9 bases are shared with TRBD1. V dropped 6 bases and J dropped 1; count of bases not matched to a gene: 10. The CDR3 is 16 amino acids. The DNA of the CDR3 is TGTGCCAGCAGAAAGGGACAGGGAGGCTCATCCTACGAGCAGTACTTC. Amino acids: CASRKGQGGSSYEQYF.

This clonotype has ten or more counts. The rearrangement uses TRBV6-2 or TRBV6-3 and TRBJ1-2; unclear D gene. Trimming removed 0 bases from V and 3 bases from J, with 17 bases in between. This CDR3 has 17 residues. Germline V gene data show CDR1 as MNHEY and CDR2 as SVGEGT. The CDR3 sequence: CASSYSPGPASHYGYTF. The DNA of the CDR3 is TGTGCCAGCAGTTACTCGCCAGGACCGGCCTCGCACTATGGCTACACCTTC.

Notes on this clonotype: A junction end diverges from the germline sequence, so it may reflect a read error. The rearrangement uses TRBV10-3 and TRBJ2-7; a weak D match, TRBD1 (5 bases). The CDR3 is made up of 15 amino acids. Germline V gene lookup returns CDR1 ENHRY and CDR2 SYGVKD. The CDR3 here is CASSEYPRANYEQYF. CDR3 bases: TGTGCCAGCAGTGAGTATCCCAGGGCGAACTACGAGCAGTACTTC.